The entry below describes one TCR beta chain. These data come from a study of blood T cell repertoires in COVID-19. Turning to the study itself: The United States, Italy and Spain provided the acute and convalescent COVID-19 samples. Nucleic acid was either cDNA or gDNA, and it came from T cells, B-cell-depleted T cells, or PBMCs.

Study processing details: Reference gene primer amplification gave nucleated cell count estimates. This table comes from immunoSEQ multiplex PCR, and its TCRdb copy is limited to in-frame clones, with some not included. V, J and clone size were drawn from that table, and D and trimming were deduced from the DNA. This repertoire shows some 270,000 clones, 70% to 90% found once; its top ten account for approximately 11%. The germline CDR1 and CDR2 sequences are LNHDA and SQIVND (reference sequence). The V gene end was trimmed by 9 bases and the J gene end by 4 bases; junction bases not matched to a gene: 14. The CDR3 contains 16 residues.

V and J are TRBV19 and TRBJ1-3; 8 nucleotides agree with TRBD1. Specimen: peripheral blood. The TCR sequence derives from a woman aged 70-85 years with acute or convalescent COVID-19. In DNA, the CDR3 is TGTGCCAGCCACGAGGACAGGGTAGAAGGCGGAAACACCATATATTTT. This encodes CASHEDRVEGGNTIYF.